One and the same sample provided the 24 T cell receptor beta chains below, sequenced in a study of neoadjuvant nivolumab and ipilimumab in lung cancer. The data were produced by immunoSEQ multiplex PCR, yet TCRdb's version contains in-frame clones alone and is incomplete. This sample has around 10,000 clones, with about four fifths found just once. Sequences were derived from peripheral blood, sampled before neoadjuvant nivolumab, alone or with ipilimumab. The receptor source for this set is an adult with non-small cell lung cancer.

CDR3 bases: TGTGCCAGCTCACCAGGGTCAGGGGGCCTCTCCTACGAGCAGTACTTC. Protein sequence: CASSPGSGGLSYEQYF. V gene TRBV18 combines with J gene TRBJ2-7; TRBD1 aligns across 8 bases. The CDR3 spans 16 residues. V lost 2 bases and J lost 0; bases outside the gene matches: 6. Germline V lookup: CDR1 KGHSH, CDR2 LQKENI.

The rearrangement uses TRBV5-6 and TRBJ2-6; D unresolved. The ends were cut back, 4 bases at V and 0 bases at J, with 14 bases in the middle. This CDR3 comprises 17 residues. Per germline, CDR1 SGHDT and CDR2 YYEEEE. In DNA form, the CDR3 reads TGTGCCAGCAGCCCTGCCTACGGGTACTCTGGGGCCAACGTCCTGACTTTC. The encoded protein is CASSPAYGYSGANVLTF.

The chain has TRBV5-4 and TRBJ2-1; 12 bases fit TRBD1. J lost 7 bases, V lost 4 bases, and 6 bases had no gene match. There are 15 residues in the CDR3. The V gene's germline CDR1 is SGHNT and CDR2 YYREEE (reference sequence). The CDR3 region is CASSPGQGAPNEQFF. For the CDR3, the DNA is TGTGCCAGCAGCCCGGGACAGGGGGCGCCGAATGAGCAGTTCTTC.

The chain combines TRBV18 with TRBJ2-1, with D tentatively TRBD2 (5 bases). Germline CDR1 is KGHSH and CDR2 is LQKENI. V lost 3 bases to trimming and J lost 4 bases, with 10 bases between them. This CDR3 contains 14 residues. As DNA, the CDR3 is TGTGCCAGCTCACCTCCTACGGGGTACAATGAGCAGTTCTTC. This encodes CASSPPTGYNEQFF.

The chain has TRBV6-5 and TRBJ2-2, with D perhaps being TRBD1 or TRBD2 (6 bases each). Germline assignment: CDR1 MNHEY and CDR2 SVGAGI. Between the trimmed V and J ends, which lost 6 bases and 6 bases, there was a span of 8 bases. The CDR3 sequence is 12 residues long. The CDR3: CASRRGAGELFF. The CDR3, as DNA: TGTGCCAGCAGAAGGGGGGCCGGGGAGCTGTTTTTT.

The J gene is TRBJ1-2, the V gene TRBV9; TRBD1 matches at 7 bases. CDR3 length: 15 residues. V lost 0 bases, J lost 10 bases, and 12 bases stayed unmatched. The germline V gene has CDR1 SGDLS and CDR2 YYNGEE. The CDR3 DNA follows: TGTGCCAGCAGCGTAGAGCCCTTGGGACAGCGCCCCTACACCTTC. Translated, it gives CASSVEPLGQRPYTF.

CDR3 residues: CASIGEAYEQYF. CDR3 nucleotide sequence: TGTGCCAGCATAGGTGAGGCCTACGAGCAGTACTTC. The J gene is TRBJ2-7, the V gene TRBV28; no firm D call. CDR1 is MDHEN, CDR2 SYDVKM, per germline. Trimming took 7 bases from V and 2 from J, leaving 9 bases between them. The CDR3 runs to 12 residues.

The chain employs TRBV5-1 and TRBJ2-7, with D perhaps TRBD2 (6 bases). Germline values: CDR1 SGHRS, CDR2 YFSETQ. The CDR3 totals 14 residues. V lost 5 bases to trimming and J lost 3 bases, with 15 bases between them. The CDR3 sequence is CASSLFSGGYEQYF. CDR3 nucleotides: TGCGCCAGCAGTCTCTTTTCCGGGGGCTACGAGCAGTACTTC. Looking up the rest from reference TRBV5-1 and TRBJ2-7 gives the full variable domain: KAGVTQTPRYLIKTRGQQVTLSCSPISGHRSVSWYQQTPGQGLQFLFEYFSETQRNKGNFPGRFSGRQFSNSRSEMNVSTLELGDSALYLCASSLFSGGYEQYFGPGTRLTVT.

The V call is TRBV5-1, the J call TRBJ1-1; D remains ambiguous. Trimming cost V 0 bases and J 1 base, with 7 bases left between them. The CDR3 runs 14 residues. CDR1 is SGHRS, CDR2 YFSETQ, per germline. Here the CDR3 DNA reads TGCGCCAGCAGCTTGGTGATTGAGAACACTGAAGCTTTCTTT. This translates into CASSLVIENTEAFF.

The chain is built from TRBV4-1 and TRBJ2-1; 7 positions agree with TRBD2. This CDR3 has 14 amino acids. V lost 0 bases, J lost 13 bases, and 9 bases stayed unmatched. Germline assignment: CDR1 MGHRA and CDR2 YSYEKL. CDR3 sequence reads: CASSQDGGRAFQFF. For the CDR3, the DNA is TGCGCCAGCAGCCAAGATGGGGGGAGGGCCTTTCAGTTCTTC.

The V call is TRBV18, the J call TRBJ2-5; D may be TRBD1 (6 bases). CDR3 length: 15 amino acids. In germline, CDR1 is KGHSH, CDR2 LQKENI. The V and J ends lost 1 base and 5 bases respectively, with 14 bases between them. The CDR3 region has the DNA TGTGCCAGCTCACCACAGCGCAGGGGAGCCGAGACCCAGTACTTC. This encodes CASSPQRRGAETQYF.

The table lists this clone with a count of one. For the CDR3, the DNA is TGTGCCAGTAGTACCAGGGGGCGGGACACTGAAGCTTTCTTT. Protein product: CASSTRGRDTEAFF. V gene TRBV19 combines with J gene TRBJ1-1, with 8 positions matching TRBD1. Germline V gene data show CDR1 as LNHDA and CDR2 as SQIVND (reference sequence). The CDR3 has 14 amino acids. V lost 4 bases, J lost 3 bases, and 4 bases stayed unmatched.

The chain combines TRBV4-3 with TRBJ2-5, with D possibly matching TRBD2 (6 bases). Germline V CDR1 and CDR2: LGHNA, YSLEER. V lost 7 bases and J 2 bases, leaving 11 bases between the germline ends. CDR3 length: 13 amino acids. The CDR3 DNA follows: TGCGCCAGCACCGGGGGTGGTCAAGAGACCCAGTACTTC. It specifies CASTGGGQETQYF.

The J gene is TRBJ2-5, the V gene TRBV5-4; unclear D gene. CDR1 and CDR2 (germline): SGHNT, YYREEE (reference sequence). Trimming cost V 5 bases and J 0 bases, with 11 bases left between them. The CDR3 is made up of 14 amino acids. CDR3 nucleotide sequence: TGTGCCAGCAGTCGGATGGTGTACCAAGAGACCCAGTACTTC. It translates to CASSRMVYQETQYF.

The rearrangement uses TRBV10-3 and TRBJ1-3; D not resolved. CDR3 size: 16 residues. The V and J ends lost 2 bases and 0 bases respectively, with 11 bases between them. Germline V CDR1 and CDR2: ENHRY, SYGVKD. The CDR3 spells CAISEGRSTSGNTIYF. CDR3 DNA sequence: TGTGCCATCAGTGAGGGCCGTTCGACCTCTGGAAACACCATATATTTT.

The chain employs TRBV7-8 and TRBJ2-1, with 8 bases identical to TRBD1. This CDR3 has 15 residues. Trimming at V came to 1 base and at J to 4 bases, leaving 3 bases not matched to a gene. The germline CDR1 and CDR2 sequences are SGHVS and FQNEAQ. The CDR3 DNA follows: TGTGCCAGCAGCTTAGGGGGACAGGTATACAATGAGCAGTTCTTC. Translating it yields CASSLGGQVYNEQFF.

This clone has a single count. The V and J genes are TRBV5-1 and TRBJ2-1; tentatively, D is TRBD1 (6 bases). Looked up from germline, CDR1 is SGHRS and CDR2 is YFSETQ. The V end lost 0 bases, the J end lost 10 bases, and 11 bases lay between the germline ends. This CDR3 has 13 residues. The CDR3 sequence: CASSLAGGTEQFF. Here the CDR3 DNA reads TGCGCCAGCAGCTTGGCGGGTGGGACAGAGCAGTTCTTC.

The chain joins TRBV7-2 to TRBJ2-5; 7 bases line up with TRBD2. The V and J ends lost 0 bases and 5 bases, in that order; junction bases with no gene match: 9. Germline CDR1 is SGHTA and CDR2 is FQGNSA. The CDR3 sequence is 16 residues long. CDR3 loop: CASSLARLAVRETQYF. Here the CDR3 DNA reads TGTGCCAGCAGCTTAGCGCGACTAGCTGTTCGGGAGACCCAGTACTTC.

This clone was counted once. The rearrangement links TRBV7-3 to TRBJ2-3; 7 nucleotides agree with TRBD2. The CDR3 consists of 18 residues. The germline V gene encodes CDR1 SGHTA and CDR2 FQGTGA. The ends lost 5 bases at V and 2 bases at J; junction bases unmatched: 16. The CDR3 nucleotides read TGTGCCAGCAGCACTTACGTCCCCTTGCGGGGGTCCACAGATACGCAGTATTTT. Translated, it gives CASSTYVPLRGSTDTQYF.

V is TRBV19 and J is TRBJ1-2; D uncertain. The CDR3 is made up of 15 amino acids. Germline V gives CDR1 LNHDA, CDR2 SQIVND (reference sequence). V lost 3 bases to trimming and J lost 0 bases, with 11 bases between them. The CDR3 is CASSMQQTPNYGYTF. The CDR3 bases are TGTGCCAGTAGTATGCAGCAGACCCCTAACTATGGCTACACCTTC.

V is TRBV18 and J is TRBJ2-3; D is possibly TRBD1 (5 bases). V lost 4 bases to trimming and J lost 5 bases, with 7 bases between them. The CDR3 totals 12 residues. CDR1 is KGHSH and CDR2 is LQKENI in the germline V gene. CDR3 sequence (DNA): TGTGCCAGCTCACAGGGGCGAGATACGCAGTATTTT. Protein sequence: CASSQGRDTQYF. The full variable domain, its missing parts supplied by reference TRBV18 and TRBJ2-3, is NAGVMQNPRHLVRRRGQEARLRCSPMKGHSHVYWYRQLPEEGLKFMVYLQKENIIDESGMPKERFSAEFPKEGPSILRIQQVVRGDSAAYFCASSQGRDTQYFGPGTRLTVL.

The chain combines TRBV5-1 with TRBJ2-5; no definite D call. The length of the CDR3 is 13 residues. V was trimmed by 2 bases and J by 4 bases, leaving 9 bases between them. In germline, CDR1 is SGHRS, CDR2 YFSETQ. The CDR3 DNA follows: TGCGCCAGCAGCTTCTCAAGTGGAGAGACCCAGTACTTC. Encoded protein: CASSFSSGETQYF.

The rearrangement uses TRBV5-4 and TRBJ1-2; no definite D call. V shed 3 bases and J shed 4 bases, with 4 bases lying between them. Germline-derived CDR1 and CDR2 are SGHNT and YYREEE (reference sequence). CDR3 length: 11 residues. The chain's CDR3 is CASSSVYGYTF. DNA for the CDR3: TGTGCCAGCAGCTCCGTCTATGGCTACACCTTC.

CDR3: CATPAGTLGLWQYF. CDR3 sequence (DNA): TGTGCCACCCCTGCCGGGACACTGGGGCTGTGGCAGTACTTC. The J gene is TRBJ2-7, the V gene TRBV27; possible D gene TRBD1, 6 bases. Trimming shortened V by 10 bases and J by 9 bases, and 25 bases separated the two germline ends. CDR1 and CDR2 (germline): MNHEY, SMNVEV (reference sequence). CDR3 length: 14 amino acids.